The rows below give T cell receptor beta chains drawn from one sample of a study of chemoradiotherapy in HPV16-positive cancers. Libraries were prepared by immunoSEQ multiplex PCR; TCRdb keeps only in-frame clonotypes and omits some of them. Of about 1,800 clones in the sample, approximately 90% were seen once. Sequences were derived from tumor tissue, sampled from a patient who underwent chemoradiotherapy. These receptors were obtained from a human donor with HPV-associated anogenital cancer. Each CDR3 is given with its conserved first and last residue.

CDR3 protein	J gene	V gene
CASSQEVGGGAGEQYF	TRBJ2-7	TRBV4-3
CASSVEAGGDQPQHF	TRBJ1-5	TRBV2
CAGTGGPDTQYF	TRBJ2-3	TRBV30
CASSLEREERDEQFF	TRBJ2-1	TRBV5-1
CASTPTGFNAGELFF	TRBJ2-2	TRBV25-1
CASSLSGVTEAFF	TRBJ1-1	TRBV5-1
CASSEGLAAGELFF	TRBJ2-2	TRBV7-2
CASSQDLGSRQHF	TRBJ1-5	TRBV4-1
CASSQDARGAETQYF	TRBJ2-5	TRBV4-1
CASSLGTGDSYEQYF	TRBJ2-7	TRBV28